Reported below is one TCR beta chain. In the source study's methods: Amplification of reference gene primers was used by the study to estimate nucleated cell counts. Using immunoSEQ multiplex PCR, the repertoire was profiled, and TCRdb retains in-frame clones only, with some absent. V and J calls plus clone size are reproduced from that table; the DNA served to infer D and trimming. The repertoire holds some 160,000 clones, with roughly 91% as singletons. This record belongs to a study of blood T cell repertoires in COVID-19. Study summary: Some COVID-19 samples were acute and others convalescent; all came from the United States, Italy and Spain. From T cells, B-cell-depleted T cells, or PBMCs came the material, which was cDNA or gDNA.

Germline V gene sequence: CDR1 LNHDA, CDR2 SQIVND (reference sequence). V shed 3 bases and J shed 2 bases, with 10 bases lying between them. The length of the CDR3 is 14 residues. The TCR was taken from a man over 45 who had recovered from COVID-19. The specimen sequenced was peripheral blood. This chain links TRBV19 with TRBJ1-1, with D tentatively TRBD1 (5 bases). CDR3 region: CASSMQGRNTEAFF. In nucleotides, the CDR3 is TGTGCCAGTAGTATGCAGGGTAGAAACACTGAAGCTTTCTTT.